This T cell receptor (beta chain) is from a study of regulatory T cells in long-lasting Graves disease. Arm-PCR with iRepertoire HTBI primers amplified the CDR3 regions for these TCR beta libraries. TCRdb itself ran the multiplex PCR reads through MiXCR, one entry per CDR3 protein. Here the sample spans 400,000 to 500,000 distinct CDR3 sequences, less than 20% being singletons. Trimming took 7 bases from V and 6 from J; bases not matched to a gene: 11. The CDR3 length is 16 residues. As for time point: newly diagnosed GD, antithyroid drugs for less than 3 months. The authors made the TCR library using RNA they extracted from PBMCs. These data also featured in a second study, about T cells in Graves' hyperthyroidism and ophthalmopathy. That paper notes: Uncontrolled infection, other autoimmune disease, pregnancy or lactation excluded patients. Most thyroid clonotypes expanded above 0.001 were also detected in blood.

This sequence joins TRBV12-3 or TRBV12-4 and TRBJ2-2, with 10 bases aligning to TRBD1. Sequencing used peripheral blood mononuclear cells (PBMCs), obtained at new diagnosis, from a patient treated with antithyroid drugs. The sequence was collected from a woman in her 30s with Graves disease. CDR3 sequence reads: CASTPTGTGASGELFF. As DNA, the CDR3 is TGTGCCAGCACCCCTACCGGGACAGGGGCATCCGGGGAGCTGTTTTTT.